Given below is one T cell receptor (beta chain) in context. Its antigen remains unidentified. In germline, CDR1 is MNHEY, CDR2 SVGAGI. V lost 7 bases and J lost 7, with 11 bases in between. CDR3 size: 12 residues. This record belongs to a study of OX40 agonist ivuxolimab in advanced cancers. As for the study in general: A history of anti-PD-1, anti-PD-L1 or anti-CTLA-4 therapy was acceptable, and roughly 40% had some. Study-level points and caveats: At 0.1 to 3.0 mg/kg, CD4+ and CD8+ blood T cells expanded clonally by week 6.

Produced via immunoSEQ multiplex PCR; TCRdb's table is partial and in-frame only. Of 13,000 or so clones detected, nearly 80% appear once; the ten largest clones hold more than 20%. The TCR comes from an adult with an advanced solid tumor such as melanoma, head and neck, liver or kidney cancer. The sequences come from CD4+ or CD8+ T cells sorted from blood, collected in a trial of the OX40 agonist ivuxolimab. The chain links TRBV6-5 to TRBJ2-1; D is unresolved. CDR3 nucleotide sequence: TGTGCCAGCAATACCTTAGCTAATGAGCAGTTCTTC. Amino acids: CASNTLANEQFF.